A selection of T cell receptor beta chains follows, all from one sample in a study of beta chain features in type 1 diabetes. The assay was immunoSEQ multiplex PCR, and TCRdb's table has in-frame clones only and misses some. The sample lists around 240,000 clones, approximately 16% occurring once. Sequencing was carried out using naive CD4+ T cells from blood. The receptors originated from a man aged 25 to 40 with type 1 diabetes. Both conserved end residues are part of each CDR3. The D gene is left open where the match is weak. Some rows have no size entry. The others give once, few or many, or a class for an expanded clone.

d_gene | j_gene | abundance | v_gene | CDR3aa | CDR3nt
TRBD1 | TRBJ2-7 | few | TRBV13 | CASSLGSEQGYHEQYF | TGTGCCAGCAGCTTAGGGAGTGAACAGGGGTACCACGAGCAGTACTTC
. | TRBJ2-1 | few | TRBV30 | CAWSPGALQFF | TGTGCCTGGAGTCCTGGGGCACTGCAGTTCTTC
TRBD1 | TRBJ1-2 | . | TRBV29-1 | CSVITTGNYGYTF | TGCAGCGTTATCACGACAGGGAACTATGGCTACACCTTC
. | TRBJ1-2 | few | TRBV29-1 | CSVAGKMTLRYTF | TGCAGCGTTGCCGGGAAGATGACGCTGCGCTACACCTTC
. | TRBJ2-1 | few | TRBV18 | CASSPPRGNEQFF | TGTGCCAGCTCACCACCCCGGGGGAATGAGCAGTTCTTC
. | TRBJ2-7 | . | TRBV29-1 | CSVTRDTTSYEQYF | TGCAGCGTAACCCGGGACACCACCTCCTACGAGCAGTACTTC
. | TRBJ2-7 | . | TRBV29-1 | CSVGLGAYEQYF | TGCAGCGTTGGATTGGGAGCCTACGAGCAGTACTTC
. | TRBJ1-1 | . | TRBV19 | CASSKLNTEAFF | TGTGCCAGTAGTAAACTGAACACTGAAGCTTTCTTT
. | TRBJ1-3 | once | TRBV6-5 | CASSYTTGDSGNTIYF | TGTGCCAGCAGTTACACCACAGGCGACTCTGGAAACACCATATATTTT
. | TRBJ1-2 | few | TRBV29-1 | CSVERGRIYGYTF | TGCAGCGTTGAACGGGGGCGCATCTATGGCTACACCTTC
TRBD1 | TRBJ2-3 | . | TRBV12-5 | CASGFGTGNTDTQYF | TGTGCTAGTGGTTTTGGGACAGGGAACACAGATACGCAGTATTTT
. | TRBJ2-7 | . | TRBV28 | CATVASYEQYF | TGTGCCACCGTTGCCTCCTACGAGCAGTACTTC
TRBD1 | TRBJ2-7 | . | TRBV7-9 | CASSTDRGLGEQYF | TGTGCCAGCAGCACGGACAGGGGGCTCGGCGAGCAGTACTTC
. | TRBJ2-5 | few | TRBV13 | CASSFTQETQYF | TGTGCCAGCAGCTTCACACAAGAGACCCAGTACTTC
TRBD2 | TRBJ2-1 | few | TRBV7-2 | CASIAGGFTYNEQFF | TGTGCCAGCATCGCGGGGGGCTTTACTTACAATGAGCAGTTCTTC
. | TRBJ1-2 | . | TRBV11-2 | CASSHNRGRRFDGYTF | TGTGCCAGCAGCCACAATCGGGGAAGAAGGTTTGATGGCTACACCTTC
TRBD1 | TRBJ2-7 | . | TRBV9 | CASSAGQGQTYEQYF | TGTGCCAGCAGCGCCGGACAGGGGCAAACCTACGAGCAGTACTTC
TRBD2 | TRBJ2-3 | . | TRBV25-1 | CASSSGRAGTDTQYF | TGTGCCAGCAGTAGCGGGAGGGCCGGTACAGATACGCAGTATTTT
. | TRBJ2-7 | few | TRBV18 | CASLTENSYEQYF | TGTGCCAGCCTGACAGAGAACTCCTACGAGCAGTACTTC
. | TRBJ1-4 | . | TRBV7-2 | CASSPAFTNEKLFF | TGTGCCAGCAGCCCGGCCTTCACTAATGAAAAACTGTTTTTT
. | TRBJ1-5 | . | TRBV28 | CASSGHRAVNQPQHF | TGTGCCAGCAGTGGCCATCGGGCAGTCAATCAGCCCCAGCATTTT
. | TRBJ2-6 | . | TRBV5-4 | CASSVQAPGANVLTF | TGTGCCAGCTCGGTGCAGGCCCCTGGGGCCAACGTCCTGACTTTC
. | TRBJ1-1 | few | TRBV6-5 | CASKRGAGMNTEAFF | TGTGCCAGCAAGAGGGGTGCTGGGATGAACACTGAAGCTTTCTTT
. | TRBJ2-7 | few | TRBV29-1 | CSVEDSRGVVF | TGCAGCGTTGAAGATTCCCGCGGAGTAGTATTC
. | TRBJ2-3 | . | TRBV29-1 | CSVSGIYTDTQYF | TGCAGCGTTTCGGGTATTTACACAGATACGCAGTATTTT
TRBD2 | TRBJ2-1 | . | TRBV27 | CASSPSRTSGGYNEQFF | TGTGCCAGCAGTCCCTCCCGGACTAGCGGAGGGTACAATGAGCAGTTCTTC
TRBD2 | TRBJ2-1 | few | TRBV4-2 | CASSPGGSGEDNEQFF | TGTGCCAGCAGCCCCGGTGGAAGCGGGGAAGACAATGAGCAGTTCTTC
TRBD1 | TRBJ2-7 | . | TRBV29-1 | CSGTLPGQGAPNEQYF | TGCAGCGGGACTCTACCGGGACAGGGGGCTCCCAACGAGCAGTACTTC
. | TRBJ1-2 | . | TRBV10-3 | CAISDLGSGRTNYGYTF | TGTGCCATCAGTGATCTCGGCTCAGGGAGGACTAACTATGGCTACACCTTC
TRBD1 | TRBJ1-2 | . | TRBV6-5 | CASSYTPDRRHYGYTF | TGTGCCAGCAGTTACACCCCGGACAGGCGCCACTATGGCTACACCTTC
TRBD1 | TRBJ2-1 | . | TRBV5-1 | CASSLETGVSSYNEQFF | TGCGCCAGCAGCTTGGAGACAGGGGTCAGCTCCTACAATGAGCAGTTCTTC
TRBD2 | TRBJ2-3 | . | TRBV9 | CASSSGLAGRTDTQYF | TGTGCCAGCAGCTCCGGACTAGCGGGAAGAACAGATACGCAGTATTTT
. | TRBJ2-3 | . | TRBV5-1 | CASSYGISTDTQYF | TGCGCCAGCAGCTACGGGATATCCACAGATACGCAGTATTTT
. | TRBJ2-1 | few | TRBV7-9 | CASSSERGNEQFF | TGTGCCAGCAGCTCCGAAAGGGGGAATGAGCAGTTCTTC
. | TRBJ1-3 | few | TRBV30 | CAWSQRGGTSGNTIYF | TGTGCCTGGAGTCAACGGGGCGGAACCTCTGGAAACACCATATATTTT
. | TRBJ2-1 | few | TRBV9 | CASSVLGTFDNEQFF | TGTGCCAGCAGCGTATTAGGGACTTTCGACAATGAGCAGTTCTTC
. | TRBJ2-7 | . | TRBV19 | CASSMGNHEQYF | TGTGCCAGTAGTATGGGGAACCACGAGCAGTACTTC
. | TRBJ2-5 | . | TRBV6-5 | CASSPSWTAKETQYF | TGTGCCAGCAGTCCCTCCTGGACAGCCAAAGAGACCCAGTACTTC
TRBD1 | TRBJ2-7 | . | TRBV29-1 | CSVETYPGQGLEQYF | TGCAGCGTAGAGACCTACCCGGGACAGGGACTCGAGCAGTACTTC
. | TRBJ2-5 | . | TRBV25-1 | CASSESASPGETQYF | TGTGCCAGCAGTGAATCGGCATCCCCAGGGGAGACCCAGTACTTC
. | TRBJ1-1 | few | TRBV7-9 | CASSLSLNTEAFF | TGTGCCAGCAGCTTATCTCTGAACACTGAAGCTTTCTTT
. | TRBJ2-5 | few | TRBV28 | CASSTIQETQYF | TGTGCCAGCAGCACGATCCAAGAGACCCAGTACTTC
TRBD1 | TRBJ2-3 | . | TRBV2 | CASSERQGADTQYF | TGTGCCAGCAGTGAACGGCAGGGGGCAGATACGCAGTATTTT
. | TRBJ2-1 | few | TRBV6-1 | CASSEAADNEQFF | TGTGCCAGCAGTGAAGCGGCCGACAATGAGCAGTTCTTC
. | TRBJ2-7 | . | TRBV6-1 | CASKGSYEQYF | TGTGCCAGCAAGGGCAGCTACGAGCAGTACTTC
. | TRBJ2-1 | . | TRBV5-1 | CASSLGGQLSYNEQFF | TGCGCCAGCAGCTTGGGAGGACAGCTCTCCTACAATGAGCAGTTCTTC
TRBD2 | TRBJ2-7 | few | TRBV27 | CASSLLLAGGPYEQYF | TGTGCCAGCAGTTTGTTACTAGCGGGAGGGCCCTACGAGCAGTACTTC
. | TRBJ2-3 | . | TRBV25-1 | CASSEQAYTDTQYF | TGTGCCAGCAGTGAACAGGCTTACACAGATACGCAGTATTTT
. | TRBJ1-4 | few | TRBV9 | CASSGRGYGEKLFF | TGTGCCAGCAGCGGCAGGGGTTATGGTGAAAAACTGTTTTTT
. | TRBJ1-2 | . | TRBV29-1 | CSVESGGYTF | TGCAGCGTGGAATCGGGGGGCTACACCTTC
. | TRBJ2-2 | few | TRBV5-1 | CASSLAPNTGELFF | TGCGCCAGCAGCTTGGCTCCGAACACCGGGGAGCTGTTTTTT
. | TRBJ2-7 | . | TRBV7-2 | CASSFTGTYEQYF | TGTGCCAGCAGCTTTACAGGGACCTACGAGCAGTACTTC
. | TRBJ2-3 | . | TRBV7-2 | CASSLTGSADTQYF | TGTGCCAGCAGCTTAACTGGGAGCGCAGATACGCAGTATTTT